Listed here are 23 T cell receptor beta chains from one sample, sequenced in a study of cytomegalovirus exposure and HLA in healthy donors (dated by TCRdb to 2015 to 2018). The method behind the library was the immunoSEQ multiplex PCR assay. For the multiplex PCR, a mixture combining 60 forward primers for TCR Vbeta segments and 13 reverse primers for TCR Jbeta segments was used. Here the immuneACCESS table is served through TCRdb, limited to in-frame sequences with V and J called. Missing clones are a known gap in these copies; in checked studies unresolved V genes cover under half, and the rest lacks a known reason. This sample lists some 180,000 clones; around 74% were detected once. Jointly, the top ten make up around 3% of the sample. Sequenced: PBMCs. Receptors were obtained from a male donor in good health and CMV-seronegative.

The V and J genes are TRBV7-9 and TRBJ1-4, with D maybe TRBD1 (5 bases). V gave up 5 bases and J gave up 4 bases, with 8 bases separating them. Germline CDR1 SEHNR, CDR2 FQNEAQ (reference sequence). This CDR3 has 13 amino acids. The CDR3 coding sequence is TGTGCCAGCAGCCCCCAGGGTAATGAAAAACTGTTTTTT. Encoded protein: CASSPQGNEKLFF.

The chain joins TRBV19 to TRBJ1-5; 7 positions match TRBD1. This CDR3 has 21 amino acids. J lost 5 bases, V lost 3 bases, and 25 bases had no gene match. Germline V gene lookup returns CDR1 LNHDA and CDR2 SQIVND (reference sequence). The CDR3 sequence: CASSIRMTGNDRRWGDQPQHF. In DNA form, the CDR3 reads TGTGCCAGTAGTATCCGTATGACAGGGAACGATAGGCGCTGGGGGGATCAGCCCCAGCATTTT.

This chain links TRBV18 with TRBJ2-3; no clear D. This CDR3 comprises 14 residues. Between the trimmed V and J ends, which lost 3 bases and 5 bases, there was a span of 12 bases. CDR1 is KGHSH and CDR2 is LQKENI in the germline V gene. CDR3 nucleotides: TGTGCCAGCTCACCGCAATCTCTAGGAGATACGCAGTATTTT. Its protein is CASSPQSLGDTQYF.

In its sample, this clone was seen a few times. The J gene is TRBJ2-5, the V gene TRBV2, with a possible D match to TRBD1 (6 bases). Looked up from germline, CDR1 is SNHLY and CDR2 is FYNNEI. The CDR3 is 15 residues long. Trimming pared 2 bases from V and 5 bases from J, leaving 15 bases between. The CDR3 protein is CASSESGSQGETQYF. Written as DNA, the CDR3 is TGTGCCAGCAGTGAATCCGGCAGCCAGGGGGAGACCCAGTACTTC.

The chain is built from TRBV27 and TRBJ1-1, with 7 bases that match TRBD1. V dropped 4 bases and J dropped 2; count of bases not matched to a gene: 1. The CDR3 consists of 13 residues. Germline CDR1 reads MNHEY; CDR2 reads SMNVEV (reference sequence). The DNA for the CDR3 is TGTGCCAGCAGTTGGACAGGAAACACTGAAGCTTTCTTT. Protein sequence: CASSWTGNTEAFF.

The CDR3 sequence: CASSPFGRGWNTGELFF. The CDR3 DNA is TGTGCCAGCAGTCCCTTCGGACGCGGGTGGAACACCGGGGAGCTGTTTTTT. The rearrangement uses TRBV27 and TRBJ2-2, with D maybe TRBD2 (5 bases). The CDR3 spans 17 residues. Trimming removed 5 bases at V and 1 base at J, with 17 bases between. The V gene's germline CDR1 is MNHEY and CDR2 SMNVEV (reference sequence).

J is TRBJ2-7 and V is TRBV6-1; TRBD1 aligns across 7 bases. This CDR3 spans 15 amino acids. J lost 5 bases, V lost 1 base, and 8 bases had no gene match. CDR1 MNHNS and CDR2 SASEGT come from the germline V gene. The CDR3 nucleotides are TGTGCCAGCAGTGAAGACAGGGGCCTAAGGGACGAGCAGTACTTC. Translating gives CASSEDRGLRDEQYF.

A few counts support this clone. The CDR3 DNA reads as TGTGCCAGCAGCTTACAAACTGAAGCTTTCTTT. It encodes CASSLQTEAFF. The chain has TRBV11-2 and TRBJ1-1; D remains unclear. The CDR3 is 11 residues long. CDR1 and CDR2 from the germline V gene are SGHAT and FQNNGV. Trimming took off 2 bases at V and 5 bases at J, with 3 bases between the two ends. Looking up the rest from reference TRBV11-2 and TRBJ1-1 gives the full variable domain: EAGVAQSPRYKIIEKRQSVAFWCNPISGHATLYWYQQILGQGPKLLIQFQNNGVVDDSQLPKDRFSAERLKGVDSTLKIQPAKLEDSAVYLCASSLQTEAFFGQGTRLTVV.

This chain links TRBV29-1 with TRBJ2-7; D gene uncertain. The CDR3 loop spans 12 amino acids. V was trimmed by 4 bases and J by 5 bases, leaving 12 bases between them. In germline, CDR1 is SQVTM, CDR2 ANQGSEA. CDR3 bases: TGCAGCGTTGTCGATCTACGGGACGAGCAGTACTTC. Translated: CSVVDLRDEQYF.

This chain connects TRBV28 to TRBJ1-2; TRBD1 might be the D (5 bases). Germline V gives CDR1 MDHEN, CDR2 SYDVKM. The ends were cut back, 5 bases at V and 8 bases at J, with 18 bases in the middle. The CDR3 runs to 14 residues. The chain's CDR3 is CASSRQRTLSGYTF. The DNA of the CDR3 is TGTGCCAGCAGTCGACAGCGAACCTTAAGCGGCTACACCTTC.

The chain is built from TRBV5-6 and TRBJ2-1; 7 nucleotides line up with TRBD1. Trimming at V came to 0 bases and at J to 5 bases, leaving 8 bases not matched to a gene. The CDR3 runs 16 residues. Germline values: CDR1 SGHDT, CDR2 YYEEEE. The CDR3 sequence: CASSLGDRVRHNEQFF. In nucleotides, the CDR3 is TGTGCCAGCAGCTTGGGCGACAGGGTTCGGCACAATGAGCAGTTCTTC.

The sample holds one count of this clone. This chain connects TRBV9 to TRBJ2-3; D remains unclear. CDR3 length: 11 residues. V shed 4 bases and J shed 2 bases, with 2 bases lying between them. Germline V gene sequence: CDR1 SGDLS, CDR2 YYNGEE. DNA for the CDR3: TGTGCCAGCAGCTACACAGATACGCAGTATTTT. This encodes CASSYTDTQYF.

The chain uses TRBV6-5 and TRBJ2-3, with 10 bases matching TRBD2. The CDR3 has 14 residues. The germline V gene has CDR1 MNHEY and CDR2 SVGAGI. V was pared by 9 bases and J by 5 bases, with 8 bases of the junction left unmatched. The CDR3 region has the DNA TGTGCCAGTAGAGCGGGAGGGCGGGTAGATACGCAGTATTTT. Translating it yields CASRAGGRVDTQYF.

The V gene is TRBV28, the J gene TRBJ2-5, with D tentatively TRBD2 (6 bases). V was cut by 4 bases and J by 4 bases, with 13 bases left in between. Germline lookup yields CDR1 MDHEN and CDR2 SYDVKM. The CDR3 runs 14 residues. CDR3 residues: CASSSTTSRETQYF. The CDR3 nucleotides read TGTGCCAGCAGTTCCACCACTAGCAGAGAGACCCAGTACTTC.

This clone has only a few counts. The rearrangement links TRBV7-2 to TRBJ1-1; 10 nucleotides agree with TRBD1. After removal of 5 bases from V and 5 bases from J, the junction contained 8 bases not matched to a gene. CDR1 is SGHTA, CDR2 FQGNSA, per germline. This CDR3 spans 15 amino acids. As DNA, the CDR3 is TGTGCCAGCAGCGCGGGACAGGGGTCTTCTACTGAAGCTTTCTTT. Its translation: CASSAGQGSSTEAFF.

V and J are TRBV9 and TRBJ1-1; D is ambiguous. V was shortened by 4 bases and J by 3 bases, with 10 bases between the two germline ends. Germline V gene data show CDR1 as SGDLS and CDR2 as YYNGEE. CDR3 length equals 13 residues. CDR3 protein: CASSPVSDTEAFF. The CDR3 DNA reads as TGTGCCAGCAGCCCCGTGTCGGACACTGAAGCTTTCTTT.

V usage is TRBV28 and J usage is TRBJ2-1; 14 nucleotides line up with TRBD2. The V and J ends lost 6 bases and 7 bases, in that order; junction bases with no gene match: 8. Germline CDR1 is MDHEN and CDR2 is SYDVKM. This CDR3 is 16 amino acids long. The CDR3 sequence: CASRPTGTSGSNEQFF. The CDR3 DNA reads as TGTGCCAGCAGGCCTACCGGGACTAGCGGGAGTAATGAGCAGTTCTTC.

The count of this clone is one. The V gene is TRBV7-3, the J gene TRBJ2-1; 12 bases fit TRBD2. Unmatched junction bases numbered 2, after V lost 3 bases and J lost 5 bases. Germline-derived CDR1 and CDR2 are SGHTA and FQGTGA. CDR3 size: 15 residues. CDR3 in DNA: TGTGCCAGCAGCTTTTGGACTAGCGGGGACAATGAGCAGTTCTTC. Its translation: CASSFWTSGDNEQFF.

The chain uses TRBV30 and TRBJ2-1, with a possible D match to TRBD2 (6 bases). Germline assignment: CDR1 GTSNPN and CDR2 SVGIG (reference sequence). Trimming pared 4 bases from V and 4 bases from J, leaving 14 bases between. The CDR3 totals 14 residues. Written as DNA, the CDR3 is TGTGCCTGGACCGGGACTCGACCTTACAATGAGCAGTTCTTC. Residues: CAWTGTRPYNEQFF.

The CDR3 sequence is CASSQDPTGRNYGYTF. CDR3 bases: TGCGCCAGCAGCCAAGATCCGACAGGACGGAACTATGGCTACACCTTC. The chain uses TRBV4-1 and TRBJ1-2; maybe TRBD1 (6 bases). CDR1 and CDR2 (germline): MGHRA, YSYEKL. This CDR3 is 16 amino acids long. The ends were cut back, 0 bases at V and 2 bases at J, with 13 bases in the middle.

The chain couples TRBV28 to TRBJ1-1; D possibly corresponds to TRBD1 (6 bases). Germline V CDR1 and CDR2: MDHEN, SYDVKM. The CDR3 has 15 amino acids. The ends were cut back, 2 bases at V and 5 bases at J, with 15 bases in the middle. CDR3 sequence reads: CASSLGGAWKTEAFF. CDR3 DNA sequence: TGTGCCAGCAGTTTAGGGGGCGCATGGAAGACTGAAGCTTTCTTT.

CDR3 sequence (DNA): TGTGCCACCAGCAGAGATACCCTGCGCTCCTATAATTCACCCCTCCACTTT. It codes for CATSRDTLRSYNSPLHF. The V call is TRBV15, the J call TRBJ1-6; D call uncertain. Trimming removed 0 bases from V and 0 bases from J, with 9 bases in between. CDR1 is LNHNV, CDR2 YYDKDF, per germline (reference sequence). The CDR3 is 17 residues long.

This rearrangement joins TRBV6-5 to TRBJ1-2; TRBD1 might be the D (6 bases). Germline V CDR1 and CDR2: MNHEY, SVGAGI. Trimming removed 5 bases from V and 4 bases from J, with 17 bases in between. The length of the CDR3 is 15 residues. The CDR3 DNA is TGTGCCAGCAGTGGAAGGTGGGGGCCGGGCTATGGCTACACCTTC. As protein: CASSGRWGPGYGYTF.